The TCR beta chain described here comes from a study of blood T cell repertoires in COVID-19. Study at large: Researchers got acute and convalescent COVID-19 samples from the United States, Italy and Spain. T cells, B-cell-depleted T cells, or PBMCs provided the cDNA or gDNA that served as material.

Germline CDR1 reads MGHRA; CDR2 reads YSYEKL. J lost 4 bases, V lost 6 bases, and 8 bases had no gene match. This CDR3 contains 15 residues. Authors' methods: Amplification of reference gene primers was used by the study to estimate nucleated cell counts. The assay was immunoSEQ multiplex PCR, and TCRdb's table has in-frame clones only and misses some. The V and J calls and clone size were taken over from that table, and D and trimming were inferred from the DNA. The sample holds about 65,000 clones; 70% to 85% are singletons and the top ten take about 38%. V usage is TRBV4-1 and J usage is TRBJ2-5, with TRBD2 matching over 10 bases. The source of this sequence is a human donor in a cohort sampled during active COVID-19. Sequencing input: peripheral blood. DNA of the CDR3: TGCGCCAGCAGTCAAAGTAGCGGGGGGCCAGAGACCCAGTACTTC. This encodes CASSQSSGGPETQYF.